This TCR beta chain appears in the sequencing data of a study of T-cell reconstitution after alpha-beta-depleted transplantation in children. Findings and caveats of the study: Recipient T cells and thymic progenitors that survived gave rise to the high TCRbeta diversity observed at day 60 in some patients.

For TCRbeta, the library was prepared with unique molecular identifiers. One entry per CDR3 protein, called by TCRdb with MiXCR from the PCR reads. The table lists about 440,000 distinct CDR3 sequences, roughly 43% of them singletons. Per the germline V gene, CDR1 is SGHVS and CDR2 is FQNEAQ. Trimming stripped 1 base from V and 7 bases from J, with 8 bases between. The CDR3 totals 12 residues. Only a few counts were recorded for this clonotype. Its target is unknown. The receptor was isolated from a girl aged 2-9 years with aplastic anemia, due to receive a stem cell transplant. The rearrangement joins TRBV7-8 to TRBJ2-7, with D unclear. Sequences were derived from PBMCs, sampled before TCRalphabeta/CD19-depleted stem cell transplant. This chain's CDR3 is CASSLGNGEQYF. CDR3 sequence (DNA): TGTGCCAGCAGCTTAGGGAACGGGGAGCAGTACTTC.